Following are 29 T cell receptor beta chains from one sample sequenced in a study of cytomegalovirus exposure and HLA in healthy donors. The PCR was carried out with 60 Vbeta primers and 13 Jbeta primers. Clones were sequenced by immunoSEQ multiplex PCR, and TCRdb holds only the in-frame ones, with some missing. The profile shows some 130,000 clones, around 80% of them singletons. Sequencing was performed on PBMCs. Every receptor here comes from a man between 35 and 55 years old in good health and CMV-seropositive.

The V call is TRBV4-1, the J call TRBJ1-5; D uncertain. Trimming shortened V by 1 base and J by 9 bases, and 13 bases separated the two germline ends. CDR3 length: 14 amino acids. CDR1 MGHRA and CDR2 YSYEKL come from the germline V gene. The chain's CDR3 is CASSQVKGGRPQHF. CDR3 sequence (DNA): TGCGCCAGCAGCCAAGTGAAGGGAGGCAGGCCCCAGCATTTT.

V gene TRBV9 combines with J gene TRBJ2-7, with D perhaps matching TRBD1 (6 bases). This CDR3 is built from 15 residues. The V end lost 3 bases, the J end lost 4 bases, and 17 bases lay between the germline ends. From germline, CDR1 is SGDLS and CDR2 YYNGEE. CDR3 residues: CASSAGVDGVYEQYF. The CDR3 bases are TGTGCCAGCAGCGCAGGGGTAGATGGCGTATACGAGCAGTACTTC.

The chain links TRBV7-2 to TRBJ1-2; tentative D call: TRBD1 (5 bases). The CDR3 contains 16 residues. Looked up from germline, CDR1 is SGHTA and CDR2 is FQGNSA. Trimming cost V 0 bases and J 4 bases, with 15 bases left between them. Here the CDR3 reads CASSLARQTAPYGYTF. The CDR3 DNA reads TGTGCCAGCAGCTTAGCGCGCCAGACAGCCCCCTATGGCTACACCTTC.

This clone was detected only a few times. This rearrangement joins TRBV7-3 to TRBJ2-2; TRBD1 is a possible D gene (5 bases). V was clipped by 3 bases and J by 5 bases, with 10 bases between them. The CDR3 has 14 amino acids. CDR1 and CDR2 (germline): SGHTA, FQGTGA. The CDR3 is CASSLPGLTGELFF. The DNA of the CDR3 is TGTGCCAGCAGCTTGCCAGGGCTTACCGGGGAGCTGTTTTTT. Together with reference TRBV7-3 and TRBJ2-2, the CDR3 gives the full variable domain: GAGVSQTPSNKVTEKGKYVELRCDPISGHTALYWYRQSLGQGPEFLIYFQGTGAADDSGLPNDRFFAVRPEGSVSTLKIQRTERGDSAVYLCASSLPGLTGELFFGEGSRLTVL.

V usage is TRBV19 and J usage is TRBJ2-1; maybe TRBD2 (6 bases). The germline gives CDR1 LNHDA, CDR2 SQIVND (reference sequence). The CDR3 is 15 residues long. V lost 6 bases and J 9 bases, leaving 21 bases between the germline ends. CDR3 sequence (DNA): TGTGCCAGTAGGAAATGGGGGGACTCAGCGATTGAGCAGTTCTTC. Translating it yields CASRKWGDSAIEQFF.

The chain carries TRBV2 and TRBJ2-5; the match to TRBD1 covers 7 bases. Germline V gene data show CDR1 as SNHLY and CDR2 as FYNNEI. CDR3 size: 14 residues. Trimming at V came to 5 bases and at J to 2 bases, leaving 5 bases not matched to a gene. DNA of the CDR3: TGTGCCAGCAGTCCCCGGGACAGACAAGAGACCCAGTACTTC. Translation gives CASSPRDRQETQYF.

CDR3: CASRRDTGTGYEKLFF. CDR3 DNA sequence: TGTGCCAGCAGGAGAGACACCGGGACAGGGTATGAAAAACTGTTTTTT. The chain carries TRBV27 and TRBJ1-4; 9 bases match TRBD1. Germline-derived CDR1 and CDR2 are MNHEY and SMNVEV (reference sequence). CDR3 length: 16 amino acids. Trimming removed 6 bases from V and 6 bases from J; junction bases left unmatched: 11.

This chain uses TRBV5-1 with TRBJ2-7; D is perhaps TRBD1 (5 bases). Germline V gene sequence: CDR1 SGHRS, CDR2 YFSETQ. Between the trimmed V and J ends, which lost 4 bases and 6 bases, there was a span of 17 bases. The CDR3 loop spans 14 amino acids. In DNA form, the CDR3 reads TGCGCCAGCAGCAGTAGGTCAGGGTGGTCCGAGCAGTACTTC. Translated, it gives CASSSRSGWSEQYF.

This chain uses TRBV7-9 with TRBJ2-5; the D gene is possibly TRBD2 (6 bases). Germline V lookup: CDR1 SEHNR, CDR2 FQNEAQ (reference sequence). This CDR3 spans 14 amino acids. V shed 1 base and J shed 1 base, with 7 bases lying between them. The chain's CDR3 is CASSLEGGQETQYF. The DNA of the CDR3 is TGTGCCAGCAGCTTAGAGGGAGGCCAAGAGACCCAGTACTTC.

This clone was counted only a few times. The rearrangement joins TRBV5-4 to TRBJ2-3; TRBD2 is a possible D gene (6 bases). The CDR3 has 16 amino acids. Trimming took 2 bases from V and 4 from J, leaving 17 bases between them. CDR1 and CDR2 (germline): SGHNT, YYREEE (reference sequence). The CDR3 reads CASSLEGGVGADTQYF. The CDR3 DNA reads as TGTGCCAGCAGCTTAGAGGGAGGTGTGGGCGCAGATACGCAGTATTTT.

The rearrangement uses TRBV11-2 and TRBJ1-1, with 7 bases aligning to TRBD1. The CDR3 loop spans 18 amino acids. Germline CDR1 SGHAT, CDR2 FQNNGV. With V trimmed by 0 bases and J by 0 bases, 10 bases remained unmatched. The CDR3 DNA reads TGTGCCAGCAGCTTAGATCGTGGACAGGAGAACATGAACACTGAAGCTTTCTTT. Its protein is CASSLDRGQENMNTEAFF. Supplemented by reference TRBV11-2 and TRBJ1-1, the full variable domain reads EAGVAQSPRYKIIEKRQSVAFWCNPISGHATLYWYQQILGQGPKLLIQFQNNGVVDDSQLPKDRFSAERLKGVDSTLKIQPAKLEDSAVYLCASSLDRGQENMNTEAFFGQGTRLTVV.

The V gene is TRBV5-6, the J gene TRBJ1-2; a possible D gene is TRBD1 (6 bases). Trimming took 4 bases from V and 8 from J, leaving 21 bases between them. Germline V gene sequence: CDR1 SGHDT, CDR2 YYEEEE. The CDR3 is made up of 15 amino acids. The CDR3 region has the DNA TGTGCCAGCAGCAAGGACAGAAAACTATCTATGGGCTACACCTTC. Translating gives CASSKDRKLSMGYTF. Together with reference TRBV5-6 and TRBJ1-2, the CDR3 gives the full variable domain: DAGVTQSPTHLIKTRGQQVTLRCSPKSGHDTVSWYQQALGQGPQFIFQYYEEEERQRGNFPDRFSGHQFPNYSSELNVNALLLGDSALYLCASSKDRKLSMGYTFGSGTRLTVV.

This clone was observed a handful of times. The chain combines TRBV18 with TRBJ2-2, with 14 bases that match TRBD2. Germline V gene sequence: CDR1 KGHSH, CDR2 LQKENI. This CDR3 comprises 17 residues. J gave up 4 bases and V 0 bases, and 1 base lay outside the gene matches. The CDR3 region is CASSPPTSGRATGELFF. The CDR3 nucleotides read TGTGCCAGCTCACCACCGACTAGCGGGAGGGCCACCGGGGAGCTGTTTTTT. Combining the CDR3 with reference TRBV18 and TRBJ2-2 gives the whole variable domain NAGVMQNPRHLVRRRGQEARLRCSPMKGHSHVYWYRQLPEEGLKFMVYLQKENIIDESGMPKERFSAEFPKEGPSILRIQQVVRGDSAAYFCASSPPTSGRATGELFFGEGSRLTVL.

This clone was observed a few times. The chain recombines TRBV6-1 with TRBJ2-7; the match to TRBD2 covers 9 bases. Germline CDR1 MNHNS, CDR2 SASEGT. This CDR3 spans 19 amino acids. Trimming cost V 2 bases and J 4 bases; bases outside gene matches: 18. The CDR3: CASSEFEGSGRLRFYEQYF. For the CDR3, the DNA is TGTGCCAGCAGTGAATTCGAGGGTAGCGGGAGACTTCGCTTTTACGAGCAGTACTTC.

This rearrangement joins TRBV10-3 to TRBJ2-7; D may be TRBD1 (7 bases). The germline V and J ends were trimmed by 3 bases and 4 bases, with 16 bases remaining between them. Germline lookup yields CDR1 ENHRY and CDR2 SYGVKD. CDR3 length: 15 amino acids. The CDR3 here is CAISDGGTDDYEQYF. In nucleotides, the CDR3 is TGTGCCATCAGTGATGGGGGGACAGACGATTACGAGCAGTACTTC.

The chain employs TRBV5-6 and TRBJ2-7; D call uncertain. The germline CDR1 and CDR2 sequences are SGHDT and YYEEEE. CDR3 length: 15 residues. V gave up 0 bases and J gave up 5 bases, with 15 bases separating them. The CDR3 DNA follows: TGTGCCAGCAGCTTGGGGCCGGTGGTAGGAGACGAGCAGTACTTC. Translating it yields CASSLGPVVGDEQYF.

The chain combines TRBV11-2 with TRBJ2-7; D may be TRBD2 (6 bases). The germline V gene encodes CDR1 SGHAT and CDR2 FQNNGV. V was trimmed by 4 bases and J by 6 bases, leaving 16 bases between them. The CDR3 spans 14 residues. The CDR3 sequence: CASSSLTRRPEQYF. The CDR3 DNA is TGTGCCAGCAGCTCTTTGACTAGGCGCCCCGAGCAGTACTTC.

The chain employs TRBV6-1 and TRBJ2-3; possibly TRBD2 for D (6 bases). The CDR3 has 15 residues. Looked up from germline, CDR1 is MNHNS and CDR2 is SASEGT. V was clipped by 8 bases and J by 1 base, with 16 bases between them. CDR3 bases: TGTGCCAGCGCGGGGACGGGATGGGGCACAGATACGCAGTATTTT. Translating it yields CASAGTGWGTDTQYF.

V usage is TRBV4-1 and J usage is TRBJ2-1; D possibly corresponds to TRBD1 (5 bases). V shed 1 base and J shed 8 bases, with 18 bases lying between them. The germline CDR1 and CDR2 sequences are MGHRA and YSYEKL. There are 16 residues in the CDR3. CDR3: CASSQAPGHYIYEQFF. CDR3 nucleotide sequence: TGCGCCAGCAGCCAAGCCCCCGGACATTATATCTATGAGCAGTTCTTC.

This clone has only a few counts. The chain links TRBV6-1 to TRBJ1-2; maybe TRBD1 (5 bases). The germline V and J ends were trimmed by 6 bases and 8 bases, with 10 bases remaining between them. Per germline, CDR1 MNHNS and CDR2 SASEGT. There are 11 residues in the CDR3. The CDR3 DNA reads as TGTGCCAGCAGCCCCGACAGCGGCTACACCTTC. Translation gives CASSPDSGYTF.

The genes are TRBV29-1 and TRBJ1-5, with a tentative D call TRBD1 (5 bases). Deletions cut 4 bases from V and 2 bases from J, with 9 bases between. The germline CDR1 and CDR2 sequences are SQVTM and ANQGSEA. The CDR3 length is 13 residues. CDR3 residues: CSVVTGGNQPQHF. In nucleotides, the CDR3 is TGCAGCGTTGTAACGGGGGGCAATCAGCCCCAGCATTTT.

V gene TRBV15 combines with J gene TRBJ2-6; no definite D call. Trimming took off 4 bases at V and 12 bases at J, with 16 bases between the two ends. Germline values: CDR1 LNHNV, CDR2 YYDKDF (reference sequence). This CDR3 is 14 amino acids long. CDR3 sequence: CATSTGLQPTVLTF. As DNA, the CDR3 is TGTGCCACCAGCACCGGGTTGCAGCCCACCGTCCTGACTTTC.

The chain carries TRBV18 and TRBJ2-1; possible D gene TRBD2, 6 bases. Trimming took 3 bases from V and 6 from J, leaving 18 bases between them. The CDR3 runs 16 residues. Germline V gene sequence: CDR1 KGHSH, CDR2 LQKENI. The CDR3 protein is CASSPERVPGGNEQFF. The CDR3 DNA follows: TGTGCCAGCTCACCCGAGCGGGTCCCCGGGGGCAATGAGCAGTTCTTC.

J is TRBJ1-2 and V is TRBV19; no clear D gene. V lost 5 bases and J lost 7, with 14 bases in between. This CDR3 region has 13 residues. CDR1 is LNHDA and CDR2 is SQIVND in the germline V gene (reference sequence). The CDR3 loop reads CASSVMGDGGYTF. The CDR3 coding sequence is TGTGCCAGTAGTGTAATGGGAGACGGTGGCTACACCTTC.

The chain uses TRBV18 and TRBJ1-5; TRBD1 matches 8 bases. CDR3 length: 14 residues. Looked up from germline, CDR1 is KGHSH and CDR2 is LQKENI. V lost 3 bases and J lost 5; bases outside the gene matches: 3. CDR3 residues: CASSPQTGDQPQHF. The CDR3 DNA reads as TGTGCCAGCTCACCTCAGACAGGGGATCAGCCCCAGCATTTT.

The genes are TRBV5-1 and TRBJ2-7; TRBD2 aligns across 7 bases. CDR1 and CDR2 (germline): SGHRS, YFSETQ. V trimming: 0 bases; J trimming: 6 bases; junction bases outside the gene matches: 12. The CDR3 covers 16 residues. The CDR3 nucleotides read TGCGCCAGCAGCTTGGGGCTAGCGGCCTCGGGGGGCGAGCAGTACTTC. Its protein is CASSLGLAASGGEQYF.

The chain uses TRBV6-4 and TRBJ1-2; D might be TRBD1 (5 bases). The CDR3 runs 13 residues. Germline lookup yields CDR1 MRHNA and CDR2 SNTAGT. Trimming stripped 0 bases from V and 8 bases from J, with 10 bases between. CDR3 residues: CASSDSGRGGYTF. The CDR3 nucleotides read TGTGCCAGCAGTGACTCGGGTAGGGGCGGCTACACCTTC.

This chain connects TRBV15 to TRBJ2-5; tentatively, D is TRBD1 (6 bases). The J call may be mistaken, given a closer DNA end match to TRBJ2-7. CDR3 size: 15 residues. CDR1 is LNHNV and CDR2 is YYDKDF in the germline V gene (reference sequence). This chain's CDR3 is CATSRGTEAYYEQYF. The CDR3 bases are TGTGCCACCAGCAGAGGGACAGAGGCATACTACGAGCAGTACTTC.

The V and J genes are TRBV29-1 and TRBJ2-3; 10 positions match TRBD1. Germline V gene sequence: CDR1 SQVTM, CDR2 ANQGSEA. The CDR3 consists of 14 residues. The J segment lost 1 base and the V segment lost 6 bases, leaving 4 bases of the junction unmatched. In DNA, the CDR3 is TGCAGCGTAGCCGGGACAGGGGGCACAGATACGCAGTATTTT. This sequence encodes CSVAGTGGTDTQYF.